This entry lists 26 T cell receptor beta chains sequenced from one sample in a study of blood T cell repertoires in COVID-19 (dated by TCRdb to between 2020 and 2021). The library was generated by the immunoSEQ multiplex PCR assay. The table comes from immuneACCESS by way of TCRdb, which keeps in-frame sequences with V and J called. Part of the clones is missing from these tables; in studies checked, under half for an unresolved V gene and the rest for unknown reasons. The sample data list 50,000 to 85,000 clones, and around four fifths of these were observed just once. Of the sample, 8.5% to 10% falls within the top ten clones. The sample was peripheral blood. The receptor set was obtained from a human donor in a cohort sampled during active COVID-19.

V is TRBV7-2 and J is TRBJ2-7; 9 bases align to TRBD2. The CDR3 contains 13 residues. J was trimmed by 6 bases and V by 7 bases; bases with no gene match: 7. Germline V gives CDR1 SGHTA, CDR2 FQGNSA. As DNA, the CDR3 is TGTGCCAGCACCCGTAGCGGGAGTGGCGAGCAGTACTTC. It codes for CASTRSGSGEQYF.

A few counts support this clone. The chain combines TRBV27 with TRBJ2-7; 8 bases fit TRBD2. CDR3 size: 13 residues. The V gene's germline CDR1 is MNHEY and CDR2 SMNVEV (reference sequence). J was trimmed by 2 bases and V by 5 bases; bases with no gene match: 2. In DNA form, the CDR3 reads TGTGCCAGCAGTCCCGGGGGGGCCTACGAGCAGTACTTC. This gives the protein CASSPGGAYEQYF.

This clone was found a few times. The chain recombines TRBV4-2 with TRBJ2-7; 7 bases line up with TRBD1. V dropped 1 base and J dropped 1; count of bases not matched to a gene: 4. In germline, CDR1 is LGHNA, CDR2 YNFKEQ. The CDR3 is 15 amino acids. The CDR3 reads CASSQGDSESYEQYF. For the CDR3, the DNA is TGTGCCAGCAGCCAAGGGGACAGCGAGTCCTACGAGCAGTACTTC.

The genes are TRBV7-3 and TRBJ1-1; the D gene is possibly TRBD1 (6 bases). Trimming took off 1 base at V and 5 bases at J, with 11 bases between the two ends. The V gene's germline CDR1 is SGHTA and CDR2 FQGTGA. The CDR3 runs to 14 residues. The CDR3, as DNA: TGTGCCAGCAGCTTAATCAGGGGAGATACTGAAGCTTTCTTT. Its protein is CASSLIRGDTEAFF.

The chain recombines TRBV28 with TRBJ2-3; 11 nucleotides match TRBD1. Unmatched junction bases numbered 2, after V lost 4 bases and J lost 5 bases. CDR1 is MDHEN, CDR2 SYDVKM, per germline. CDR3 length: 14 residues. The CDR3 region is CASSSGQGVDTQYF. CDR3 nucleotide sequence: TGTGCCAGCAGTTCGGGACAGGGGGTAGATACGCAGTATTTT.

The V call is TRBV2, the J call TRBJ2-7; 9 nucleotides match TRBD2. V lost 8 bases and J lost 11; bases outside the gene matches: 13. Germline V CDR1 and CDR2: SNHLY, FYNNEI. This CDR3 comprises 13 residues. This CDR3 reads CASLELTSGYKYF. CDR3 sequence (DNA): TGTGCCAGCCTTGAGCTGACTAGCGGCTACAAGTACTTC.

The rearrangement links TRBV7-2 to TRBJ2-7; weak D call: TRBD2 (5 bases). This CDR3 has 14 amino acids. Germline lookup yields CDR1 SGHTA and CDR2 FQGNSA. The V and J ends lost 5 bases and 2 bases respectively, with 13 bases between them. The CDR3 region has the DNA TGTGCCAGCAGCGCGAACAGCGGTCCCTACGAGCAGTACTTC. Translation gives CASSANSGPYEQYF.

The rearrangement uses TRBV2 and TRBJ2-5, with 7 bases fitting TRBD1. Unmatched junction bases numbered 1, after V lost 5 bases and J lost 1 base. Germline CDR1 and CDR2: SNHLY and FYNNEI. The CDR3 consists of 13 residues. This chain's CDR3 is CASSTGAQETQYF. The CDR3 nucleotides are TGTGCCAGCAGTACAGGGGCCCAAGAGACCCAGTACTTC.

This chain joins TRBV4-3 and TRBJ2-7, with 9 bases identical to TRBD1. The CDR3 sequence is 16 residues long. CDR1 is LGHNA and CDR2 is YSLEER in the germline V gene. After removal of 2 bases from V and 3 bases from J, the junction contained 8 bases not matched to a gene. The CDR3 DNA reads as TGCGCCAGCAGCCAATCCCCGGGACAGGGCCGCTACGAGCAGTACTTC. Translated, it gives CASSQSPGQGRYEQYF.

V gene TRBV27 combines with J gene TRBJ2-1; D is perhaps TRBD2 (5 bases). The V gene's germline CDR1 is MNHEY and CDR2 SMNVEV (reference sequence). V was pared by 6 bases and J by 10 bases, with 16 bases between. CDR3 length: 13 residues. CDR3 nucleotide sequence: TGTGCCAGCAGCGCTACGAACTCGGGGGAGCAGTTCTTC. As protein: CASSATNSGEQFF.

The chain has TRBV21-1 and TRBJ2-7; TRBD2 is taken as the D call from the table, unchecked against the DNA. TRBV21-1 is marked as a pseudogene. The CDR3 spans 13 residues. Here the CDR3 DNA reads TGTGCCAGCCCTCAAGGGAGGGCCTACGAGCAGTACTTC. It encodes CASPQGRAYEQYF.

This clone was recorded a few times. This chain links TRBV7-3 with TRBJ2-2, with D maybe TRBD2 (6 bases). Trimming left V 3 bases short and J 1 base short, with 12 bases between. This CDR3 is 16 amino acids long. Per the germline V gene, CDR1 is SGHTA and CDR2 is FQGTGA. DNA for the CDR3: TGTGCCAGCAGCTTTGATCGGGGGAGGAACACCGGGGAGCTGTTTTTT. Translation gives CASSFDRGRNTGELFF.

The table lists this clone with a few counts. The chain joins TRBV6-2 or TRBV6-3 to TRBJ2-5; D call uncertain. The CDR3 length is 12 residues. Between the trimmed V and J ends, which lost 6 bases and 3 bases, there was a span of 8 bases. Germline V gene sequence: CDR1 MNHEY, CDR2 SVGEGT. Written as DNA, the CDR3 is TGTGCCAGCAGCCCTACAGAAGAGACCCAGTACTTC. As protein: CASSPTEETQYF.

The chain employs TRBV6-2 or TRBV6-3 and TRBJ2-3; D is undetermined. CDR3 length: 13 amino acids. Per the germline V gene, CDR1 is MNHEY and CDR2 is SVGEGT. Between the trimmed V and J ends, which lost 2 bases and 1 base, there was a span of 4 bases. CDR3 sequence: CASSYAGTDTQYF. CDR3 nucleotide sequence: TGTGCCAGCAGTTACGCGGGCACAGATACGCAGTATTTT.

This clone was detected once. The CDR3 DNA is TGCGCCAGCAGCCAAGGGGGACAGATCTCTGAAGCTTTCTTT. Translating gives CASSQGGQISEAFF. The chain is built from TRBV4-3 and TRBJ1-1; 7 nucleotides align to TRBD1. Germline values: CDR1 LGHNA, CDR2 YSLEER. V lost 1 base and J lost 6; bases outside the gene matches: 5. CDR3 length: 14 residues.

CDR3 sequence: CASRQEGDPRTEAFF. DNA of the CDR3: TGTGCCAGCAGGCAAGAGGGGGACCCCCGGACTGAAGCTTTCTTT. The rearrangement links TRBV21-1 to TRBJ1-1; TRBD1 is the table's D call, not checked against the DNA. TRBV21-1 is a pseudogene segment. The CDR3 contains 15 residues.

This clone was seen a handful of times. The chain recombines TRBV5-8 with TRBJ2-7; 10 nucleotides line up with TRBD2. V lost 4 bases and J lost 4; bases outside the gene matches: 8. This CDR3 region has 15 residues. Germline CDR1 and CDR2: SGHTS and YDEGEE. The CDR3 reads CASSGGRAGGYEQYF. The CDR3 DNA reads as TGTGCCAGCAGCGGGGGGAGAGCGGGAGGGTACGAGCAGTACTTC.

In this sample, this clone turned up a few times. The chain links TRBV6-2 or TRBV6-3 to TRBJ2-7; 7 bases map to TRBD1. Germline lookup yields CDR1 MNHEY and CDR2 SVGEGT. Trimming at V came to 6 bases and at J to 3 bases, leaving 14 bases not matched to a gene. This CDR3 has 16 amino acids. In nucleotides, the CDR3 is TGTGCCAGCAGCCCTAGGACAGGCGGACTCCTCTACGAGCAGTACTTC. Translating gives CASSPRTGGLLYEQYF.

The chain carries TRBV3-1 (or the pseudogene TRBV3-2) and TRBJ1-3; D unresolved. CDR1 is LGHDT, CDR2 YNNKEL, per germline (reference sequence). Trimming took off 1 base at V and 3 bases at J, with 13 bases between the two ends. The CDR3 spans 16 residues. CDR3 in DNA: TGTGCCAGCAGCCAAGGCTTGCACTTTCATGGAAACACCATATATTTT. It encodes CASSQGLHFHGNTIYF.

The chain carries TRBV24-1 and TRBJ2-3; D perhaps matches TRBD2 (5 bases). The CDR3 spans 15 residues. V shed 3 bases and J shed 2 bases, with 11 bases lying between them. Germline V gene lookup returns CDR1 KGHDR and CDR2 SFDVKD. The chain's CDR3 is CATSDGPGFTDTQYF. CDR3 nucleotides: TGTGCCACCAGTGATGGCCCGGGGTTCACAGATACGCAGTATTTT.

The V call is TRBV28, the J call TRBJ1-6; D unresolved. Germline lookup yields CDR1 MDHEN and CDR2 SYDVKM. This CDR3 has 14 amino acids. V was shortened by 3 bases and J by 7 bases, with 10 bases between the two germline ends. Written as DNA, the CDR3 is TGTGCCAGCAGTTTCGGGAGCAGGAATTCACCCCTCCACTTT. Encoded protein: CASSFGSRNSPLHF. Full variable domain (remainder filled in from reference TRBV28 and TRBJ1-6): DVKVTQSSRYLVKRTGEKVFLECVQDMDHENMFWYRQDPGLGLRLIYFSYDVKMKEKGDIPEGYSVSREKKERFSLILESASTNQTSMYLCASSFGSRNSPLHFGNGTRLTVT.

The chain carries TRBV7-2 and TRBJ1-6; 9 positions agree with TRBD1. The CDR3 is 19 amino acids. V gave up 4 bases and J gave up 7 bases; unmatched junction bases: 17. Germline V gene data show CDR1 as SGHTA and CDR2 as FQGNSA. The CDR3: CASSSRTGGLGIGNSPLHF. The CDR3 nucleotides are TGTGCCAGCAGCTCTCGTACAGGGGGCCTAGGGATAGGGAATTCACCCCTCCACTTT. The entire variable domain, with the rest obtained from reference TRBV7-2 and TRBJ1-6, is as follows: GAGVSQSPSNKVTEKGKDVELRCDPISGHTALYWYRQSLGQGLEFLIYFQGNSAPDKSGLPSDRFSAERTGGSVSTLTIQRTQQEDSAVYLCASSSRTGGLGIGNSPLHFGNGTRLTVT.

This chain uses TRBV10-2 with TRBJ2-1, with a weak D call TRBD2 (5 bases). Trimming took 2 bases from V and 0 from J, leaving 8 bases between them. Per germline, CDR1 WSHSY and CDR2 SAAADI. The CDR3 consists of 15 residues. CDR3 coding DNA: TGCGCCAGCAGTGAGGACGGGAACTCCTACAATGAGCAGTTCTTC. It codes for CASSEDGNSYNEQFF.

The gene calls are TRBV4-3 and TRBJ2-1, with no clear D. CDR1 is LGHNA, CDR2 YSLEER, per germline. V dropped 1 base and J dropped 5 bases, with 9 bases sitting between them. This CDR3 is built from 14 residues. This CDR3 is CASSQGPANNEQFF. CDR3 DNA: TGCGCCAGCAGCCAAGGTCCAGCGAACAATGAGCAGTTCTTC.

This clone has only one observation. The chain links TRBV19 to TRBJ2-2, with D possibly TRBD2 on 6 matching bases. The CDR3 has 15 amino acids. The germline V gene has CDR1 LNHDA and CDR2 SQIVND (reference sequence). Trimming removed 8 bases from V and 1 base from J, with 14 bases in between. The CDR3 nucleotides are TGTGCCAGTGGGGGGTCGATAGTGAACACCGGGGAGCTGTTTTTT. Its protein is CASGGSIVNTGELFF.

This chain connects TRBV19 to TRBJ2-7; the D gene is possibly TRBD2 (5 bases). Germline loops: CDR1 LNHDA, CDR2 SQIVND (reference sequence). The V gene lost 9 bases and the J gene lost 1 base, with 13 bases spanning the gap. The CDR3 runs 13 residues. The CDR3 loop is CARQWEFSYEQYF. DNA for the CDR3: TGTGCCAGGCAATGGGAGTTTTCCTACGAGCAGTACTTC. The complete variable domain, with remaining parts taken from reference TRBV19 and TRBJ2-7, reads DGGITQSPKYLFRKEGQNVTLSCEQNLNHDAMYWYRQDPGQGLRLIYYSQIVNDFQKGDIAEGYSVSREKKESFPLTVTSAQKNPTAFYLCARQWEFSYEQYFGPGTRLTVT.